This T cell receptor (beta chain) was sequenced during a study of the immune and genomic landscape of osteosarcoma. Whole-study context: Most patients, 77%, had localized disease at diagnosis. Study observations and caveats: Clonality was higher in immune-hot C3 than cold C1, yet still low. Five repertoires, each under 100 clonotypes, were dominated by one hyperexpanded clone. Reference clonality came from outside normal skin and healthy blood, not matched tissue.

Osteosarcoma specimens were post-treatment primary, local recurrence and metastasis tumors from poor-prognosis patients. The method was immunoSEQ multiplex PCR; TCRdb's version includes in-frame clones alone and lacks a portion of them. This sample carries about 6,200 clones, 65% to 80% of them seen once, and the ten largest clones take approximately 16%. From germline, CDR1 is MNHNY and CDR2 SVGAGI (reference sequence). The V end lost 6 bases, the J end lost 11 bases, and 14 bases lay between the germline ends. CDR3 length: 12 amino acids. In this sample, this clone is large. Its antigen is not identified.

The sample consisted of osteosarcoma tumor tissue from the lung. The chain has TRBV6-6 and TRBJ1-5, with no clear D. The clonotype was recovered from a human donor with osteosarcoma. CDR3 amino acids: CASSSSQEAQHF. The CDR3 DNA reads TGTGCCAGCAGCTCGTCCCAGGAAGCCCAGCATTTT.